This T cell receptor beta chain was identified during a study of T cells after yellow fever vaccination. UMIs were added to TCR cDNA along with a universal primer site when it was made by 5'RACE template switching. TCRdb analysed the 5' RACE reads with MiXCR anew, one entry per CDR3 protein. The table has about 340,000 distinct CDR3 sequences, 3.5% to 4.5% seen once. The germline V and J ends were trimmed by 3 bases and 6 bases, with 10 bases remaining between them. Per the germline V gene, CDR1 is SGHTA and CDR2 is FQGTGA. CDR3 length: 13 amino acids. This clonotype was recorded at least ten times. Its antigen is undetermined. Study-level results: Researchers cautioned that FACS-sorted repertoires could harbor abundant clonotypes contaminating from the bulk population. Subsequent to the booster, the majority of primary-vaccination clones reappeared (96% CD4, about 90% CD8). A weaker secondary response peaked on day 5, the primary on day 15.

This clonotype was obtained from a man between 18 and 35 years old who received the YFV17D yellow fever vaccine. The chain is built from TRBV7-3 and TRBJ2-3; D ambiguous. The sample in question was PBMCs, obtained 5 days after the yellow fever booster vaccination. The CDR3 nucleotides are TGTGCCAGCAGCTTTGCAGTCGCGGATACGCAGTATTTT. Translated, it gives CASSFAVADTQYF.